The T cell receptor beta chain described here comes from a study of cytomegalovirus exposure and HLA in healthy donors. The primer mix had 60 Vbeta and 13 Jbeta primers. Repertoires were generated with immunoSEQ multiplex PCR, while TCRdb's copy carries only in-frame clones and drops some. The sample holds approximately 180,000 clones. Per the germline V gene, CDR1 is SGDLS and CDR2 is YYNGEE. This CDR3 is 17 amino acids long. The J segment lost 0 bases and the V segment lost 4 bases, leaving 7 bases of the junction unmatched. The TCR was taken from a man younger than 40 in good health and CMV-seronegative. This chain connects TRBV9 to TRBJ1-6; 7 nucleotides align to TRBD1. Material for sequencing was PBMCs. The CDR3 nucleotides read TGTGCCAGCAGCCCTTTGACAGGGAGCTCCTATAATTCACCCCTCCACTTT. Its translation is CASSPLTGSSYNSPLHF.